Listed below are T cell receptor beta chains from one sample, sequenced in a study of CD8 T cells in Susac syndrome. TCRdb called the immunoSEQ multiplex PCR reads again in MiXCR, with one record for every CDR3 protein. The sample yields over 100,000 distinct CDR3 sequences, roughly 94% seen once. Sequencing was done on a sample of CD8+ T cells from PBMCs. The receptors derive from a human donor with Susac syndrome. Both conserved end residues are part of each CDR3. Each record gives: D gene, J gene, V gene, clone size, CDR3 protein, CDR3 DNA. D genes are given only for firm matches. The size entry is marked missing in some rows and otherwise reads once, few, many or a size class.

TRBD2	TRBJ2-3	TRBV15	-	CATRGEGDTQYF	TGTGCCACCAGGGGGGAGGGAGATACGCAGTATTTT
TRBD1	TRBJ1-1	TRBV30	-	CACDRGPLSMNTEAFF	TGTGCCTGCGACAGGGGTCCACTATCTATGAACACTGAAGCTTTCTTT
-	TRBJ1-2	TRBV19	-	CASSIGSGPNYGYTF	TGTGCCAGTAGTATAGGTTCGGGACCCAACTATGGCTACACCTTC
-	TRBJ1-1	TRBV29-1	-	CSVDVNTEAFF	TGCAGCGTTGATGTGAACACTGAAGCTTTCTTT
-	TRBJ1-3	TRBV3-1	-	CASSQDGNTIYF	TGTGCCAGCAGCCAAGATGGAAACACCATATATTTT
-	TRBJ1-2	TRBV29-1	-	CSVDTGANYGYTF	TGCAGCGTTGATACAGGTGCTAACTATGGCTACACCTTC
-	TRBJ2-2	TRBV7-8	-	CASSPTTPVGTGELFF	TGTGCCAGCAGCCCTACGACACCCGTGGGCACCGGGGAGCTGTTTTTT
TRBD1	TRBJ1-1	TRBV7-9	-	CASSSRQGTNTEAFF	TGTGCCAGCAGCTCTAGACAGGGGACGAACACTGAAGCTTTCTTT
-	TRBJ2-1	TRBV5-1	-	CASSFRQVRNEQFF	TGCGCCAGCAGCTTCCGCCAGGTACGCAATGAGCAGTTCTTC
TRBD1	TRBJ1-1	TRBV12-3/TRBV12-4	-	CASSPPGQGNTEAFF	TGTGCCAGCAGTCCGCCGGGACAGGGGAACACTGAAGCTTTCTTT
-	TRBJ1-2	TRBV7-9	-	CASWAGTNNYGYTF	TGTGCCAGTTGGGCAGGGACCAATAACTATGGCTACACCTTC
-	TRBJ1-1	TRBV5-6	-	CASSLRDTEAFF	TGTGCCAGCAGCTTGAGGGACACTGAAGCTTTCTTT
TRBD2	TRBJ2-1	TRBV20-1	-	CSARGREFGTSRPSYNEQFF	TGCAGTGCTAGAGGGAGAGAATTTGGGACTAGCAGACCGAGTTACAATGAGCAGTTCTTC
TRBD1	TRBJ1-2	TRBV7-2	-	CASTQGQGLDGYTF	TGTGCCAGCACCCAAGGACAGGGCTTGGATGGCTACACCTTC
-	TRBJ1-2	TRBV4-3	-	CASSQEVGAEDGYTF	TGCGCCAGCAGCCAAGAGGTAGGGGCGGAGGATGGCTACACCTTC
-	TRBJ1-2	TRBV29-1	-	CSVEGEGLYGYTF	TGCAGCGTTGAGGGTGAGGGGCTCTATGGCTACACCTTC
TRBD1	TRBJ2-5	TRBV5-6	few	CASSWTGQETQYF	TGTGCCAGCAGCTGGACAGGCCAAGAGACCCAGTACTTC
-	TRBJ1-2	TRBV29-1	-	CSVEETNRGYGYTF	TGCAGCGTTGAAGAGACAAACCGCGGGTATGGCTACACCTTC
-	TRBJ1-1	TRBV5-6	-	CASSADGWGNTEAFF	TGTGCCAGCAGCGCGGACGGATGGGGGAACACTGAAGCTTTCTTT
-	TRBJ2-3	TRBV7-8	-	CASSQKTGSTDTQYF	TGTGCCAGCAGCCAAAAGACAGGCAGCACAGATACGCAGTATTTT
-	TRBJ2-3	TRBV15	-	CATSRVGEQVNTQYF	TGTGCCACCAGCAGAGTAGGGGAACAGGTCAATACGCAGTATTTT
-	TRBJ2-7	TRBV13	-	CASSLGSGNEQYF	TGTGCCAGCAGCCTAGGGTCCGGGAACGAGCAGTACTTC
TRBD2	TRBJ2-5	TRBV9	-	CASSGWSSGHQETQYF	TGTGCCAGCAGCGGGTGGTCTAGCGGCCACCAAGAGACCCAGTACTTC
-	TRBJ2-7	TRBV20-1	-	CSARDRTSFVNEQYF	TGCAGTGCCCGGGACCGGACGAGTTTTGTCAACGAGCAGTACTTC
-	TRBJ2-1	TRBV7-9	-	CASSPGTGTEQFF	TGTGCCAGCAGCCCAGGGACGGGGACTGAGCAGTTCTTC
-	TRBJ2-1	TRBV6-2/TRBV6-3	-	CASGPGTSDPNEQFF	TGTGCCAGTGGCCCCGGGACCAGTGATCCCAATGAGCAGTTCTTC
-	TRBJ2-3	TRBV12-3/TRBV12-4	-	CASSFLGDTQYF	TGTGCCAGCAGTTTCCTTGGAGATACGCAGTATTTT
-	TRBJ2-1	TRBV4-3	once	CASSQGAGQPVDEQFF	TGCGCCAGCAGCCAAGGGGCGGGACAACCGGTCGATGAGCAGTTCTTC
-	TRBJ2-7	TRBV7-9	-	CASSQGHPYEQYF	TGTGCCAGCAGCCAGGGACACCCCTACGAGCAGTACTTC
-	TRBJ2-1	TRBV10-2	once	CASRGLGVYYNEQFF	TGCGCCAGCAGGGGCTTGGGGGTTTACTACAATGAGCAGTTCTTC
TRBD1	TRBJ1-5	TRBV27	-	CASSYKQGTGQPQHF	TGTGCCAGCAGTTACAAACAGGGGACTGGCCAGCCCCAGCATTTT